A single sample gave rise to the 23 T cell receptor beta chains below, sequenced in a study of blood T cells in healthy people across ages. A second PCR, run for roughly 7 to 11 cycles, used a sample-barcoded 5' primer plus a J-beta primer mix. TCRdb used MiXCR to reprocess the 5' RACE reads, holding one entry per CDR3 protein. The data contain 910,000 or so distinct CDR3 sequences, roughly 47% of them singletons. What was sequenced was blood. These TCRs come from an older woman in good health.

The CDR3 region is CASSLVGSMTDTQYF. CDR3 DNA sequence: TGTGCCAGCAGCTTAGTCGGGAGTATGACAGATACGCAGTATTTT. The rearrangement links TRBV11-2 to TRBJ2-3; possible D gene TRBD2, 6 bases. The length of the CDR3 is 15 residues. The ends were cut back, 1 base at V and 3 bases at J, with 11 bases in the middle. In germline, CDR1 is SGHAT, CDR2 FQNNGV.

This chain uses TRBV6-1 with TRBJ2-1; D is ambiguous. CDR1 MNHNS and CDR2 SASEGT come from the germline V gene. The V gene lost 2 bases and the J gene lost 8 bases, with 19 bases spanning the gap. CDR3 length: 16 amino acids. This chain's CDR3 is CASSERSARSNHEQFF. CDR3 coding DNA: TGTGCCAGCAGTGAAAGGTCTGCAAGATCCAACCATGAGCAGTTCTTC.

This sequence joins TRBV5-1 and TRBJ2-1, with 11 nucleotides matching TRBD2. The tail of the sequence fits TRBJ2-7 better, so the J call may be wrong. Germline V gene sequence: CDR1 SGHRS, CDR2 YFSETQ. CDR3 length: 16 residues. DNA of the CDR3: TGCGCCAGCAGCCCTGTACTAGCGGGAGTGGCCTACGAGCAGTACTTC. Its protein is CASSPVLAGVAYEQYF.

This clonotype has just a few counts. The CDR3 coding sequence is TGTGCCAGCAGCTTGGAGACAGGGTTATTAGCAGATACGCAGTATTTT. Its protein is CASSLETGLLADTQYF. The V call is TRBV5-6, the J call TRBJ2-3; 7 bases match TRBD1. CDR3 size: 16 residues. The trim removed 0 bases at V and 4 bases at J, leaving 8 bases unmatched. CDR1 and CDR2 from the germline V gene are SGHDT and YYEEEE.

The rearrangement joins TRBV24-1 to TRBJ2-3; D remains unclear. The germline gives CDR1 KGHDR, CDR2 SFDVKD. Trimming removed 4 bases from V and 5 bases from J, with 6 bases in between. The CDR3 sequence is 12 residues long. The CDR3 DNA follows: TGTGCCACCAGTGACCCCGAAGATACGCAGTATTTT. Protein product: CATSDPEDTQYF.

This clonotype was observed a handful of times. The rearrangement uses TRBV27 and TRBJ1-2; D possibly corresponds to TRBD1 (6 bases). This CDR3 contains 13 residues. Trimming left V 6 bases short and J 4 bases short, with 12 bases between. Germline assignment: CDR1 MNHEY and CDR2 SMNVEV (reference sequence). CDR3 in amino acids: CASRTTGSYGYTF. DNA for the CDR3: TGTGCCAGCAGAACAACAGGGAGCTATGGCTACACCTTC.

CDR3 nucleotides: TGTGCCAGCAGCCAAGGGTTAGAAAAACTGTTTTTT. Translated: CASSQGLEKLFF. The chain carries TRBV3-1 and TRBJ1-4, with D uncertain. The length of the CDR3 is 12 residues. V shed 1 base and J shed 8 bases, with 5 bases lying between them. CDR1 LGHDT and CDR2 YNNKEL come from the germline V gene (reference sequence).

This clonotype was seen once. The V and J genes are TRBV19 and TRBJ1-4, with D possibly being TRBD1 (5 bases). V gave up 10 bases and J gave up 0 bases, with 12 bases separating them. CDR3 size: 14 residues. Germline CDR1 reads LNHDA; CDR2 reads SQIVND (reference sequence). Here the CDR3 DNA reads TGTGCCACCGCCGGGACGGCAACTAATGAAAAACTGTTTTTT. It encodes CATAGTATNEKLFF.

CDR3 residues: CASSQVSALSSYNEQYF. The DNA for the CDR3 is TGTGCCAGCAGCCAAGTTTCCGCGCTGAGCTCCTACAATGAGCAGTACTTC. This chain uses TRBV3-1 with TRBJ2-1; D unresolved. The DNA end lines up better with TRBJ2-7; the J call may be wrong. This CDR3 comprises 17 residues. Looked up from germline, CDR1 is LGHDT and CDR2 is YNNKEL (reference sequence).

In DNA form, the CDR3 reads TGTGCCAGCAGGGGACCGGGCGACTACGAGCAGTACTTC. Translating it yields CASRGPGDYEQYF. The chain uses TRBV11-2 and TRBJ2-7, with D possibly called TRBD1 or TRBD2 (5 bases each). This CDR3 has 13 residues. V gave up 6 bases and J gave up 3 bases, with 12 bases separating them. Germline V gene lookup returns CDR1 SGHAT and CDR2 FQNNGV.

There are a few counts of this clonotype. V is TRBV7-8 and J is TRBJ2-7, with D possibly called TRBD1 or TRBD2 (7 bases each). This CDR3 contains 14 residues. V was shortened by 4 bases and J by 6 bases, with 16 bases between the two germline ends. Germline CDR1 is SGHVS and CDR2 is FQNEAQ. The CDR3 sequence is CASSSGGGVGEQYF. CDR3 nucleotides: TGTGCCAGCAGCTCAGGGGGGGGTGTAGGCGAGCAGTACTTC. Drawing the rest from reference TRBV7-8 and TRBJ2-7, the complete variable domain is GAGVSQSPRYKVAKRGQDVALRCDPISGHVSLFWYQQALGQGPEFLTYFQNEAQLDKSGLPSDRFFAERPEGSVSTLKIQRTQQEDSAVYLCASSSGGGVGEQYFGPGTRLTVT.

This chain connects TRBV4-1 to TRBJ1-6, with 9 bases identical to TRBD1. Germline values: CDR1 MGHRA, CDR2 YSYEKL. This CDR3 contains 17 residues. V was pared by 3 bases and J by 6 bases, with 9 bases of the junction left unmatched. The CDR3 DNA follows: TGCGCCAGCAGCCACCGCTTGACAGGGGGTCCTAATTCACCCCTCCACTTT. This encodes CASSHRLTGGPNSPLHF.

This clonotype was counted a few times. The J gene is TRBJ2-7, the V gene TRBV28; D is undetermined. The germline CDR1 and CDR2 sequences are MDHEN and SYDVKM. V was pared by 3 bases and J by 0 bases, with 9 bases between. The CDR3 runs 14 residues. In nucleotides, the CDR3 is TGTGCCAGCAGTTTCAGCGAAAGCTCCTACGAGCAGTACTTC. This sequence encodes CASSFSESSYEQYF. The complete variable domain, with remaining parts taken from reference TRBV28 and TRBJ2-7, reads DVKVTQSSRYLVKRTGEKVFLECVQDMDHENMFWYRQDPGLGLRLIYFSYDVKMKEKGDIPEGYSVSREKKERFSLILESASTNQTSMYLCASSFSESSYEQYFGPGTRLTVT.

This chain links TRBV4-1 with TRBJ2-3; a possible D gene is TRBD1 (6 bases). Germline CDR1 MGHRA, CDR2 YSYEKL. The CDR3 sequence is 16 residues long. V lost 8 bases and J 3 bases, leaving 21 bases between the germline ends. The CDR3 spells CASRVAGRGETDTQYF. The CDR3 DNA reads TGCGCCAGCCGAGTCGCGGGCAGGGGAGAAACAGATACGCAGTATTTT.

The CDR3 DNA is TGTGCCAGCAGTTCGCTTTTTGTCCCCGAACACCAAGAACAAGAGACCCAGTACTTC. Its protein product is CASSSLFVPEHQEQETQYF. V is TRBV28 and J is TRBJ2-5; D is unclear. Germline V CDR1 and CDR2: MDHEN, SYDVKM. Trimming removed 4 bases from V and 2 bases from J, with 26 bases in between. The CDR3 has 19 amino acids.

This clonotype appeared a single time. The chain combines TRBV7-8 with TRBJ2-1; unclear D gene. Germline-derived CDR1 and CDR2 are SGHVS and FQNEAQ. V lost 5 bases, J lost 0 bases, and 14 bases lay in between. CDR3 length: 16 residues. The CDR3 is CASSGLGRSSYNEQFF. In DNA, the CDR3 is TGTGCCAGCAGCGGCCTCGGCAGGAGCTCCTACAATGAGCAGTTCTTC.

This chain links TRBV6-5 with TRBJ1-4, with D possibly being TRBD1 (6 bases). Trimming took 0 bases from V and 5 from J, leaving 7 bases between them. CDR1 is MNHEY and CDR2 is SVGAGI in the germline V gene. The CDR3 contains 14 residues. This CDR3 is CASSYSQGNEKLFF. The CDR3 bases are TGTGCCAGCAGTTACTCTCAGGGGAATGAAAAACTGTTTTTT.

The chain uses TRBV5-6 and TRBJ2-7, with D maybe TRBD2 (6 bases). This CDR3 contains 17 residues. The germline CDR1 and CDR2 sequences are SGHDT and YYEEEE. V was shortened by 3 bases and J by 1 base, with 20 bases between the two germline ends. CDR3 bases: TGTGCCAGCAGCTCACCTAGCGTCCTCGGCCTATCCTACGAGCAGTACTTC. This encodes CASSSPSVLGLSYEQYF.

This clonotype was found a few times. CDR3 DNA: TGTGCCAGCAGCCCCGGAGATAGCGGGATATCGAATGAGCAGTTCTTC. It is translated as CASSPGDSGISNEQFF. The chain links TRBV4-2 to TRBJ2-1, with 8 bases identical to TRBD2. CDR3 length: 16 residues. Looked up from germline, CDR1 is LGHNA and CDR2 is YNFKEQ. J lost 7 bases, V lost 4 bases, and 12 bases had no gene match.

This chain uses TRBV6-5 with TRBJ2-1; 9 positions match TRBD2. Germline V gives CDR1 MNHEY, CDR2 SVGAGI. Losses at the gene ends were 2 bases for V and 7 bases for J; bases not matched to a gene: 15. This CDR3 is built from 18 residues. The DNA of the CDR3 is TGTGCCAGCAGTTACCGCCAACTAGCGGGCGATGTTGGGAATGAGCAGTTCTTC. This translates into CASSYRQLAGDVGNEQFF.

This clonotype was seen many times. The gene calls are TRBV29-1 and TRBJ2-3; D not certain. Germline lookup yields CDR1 SQVTM and CDR2 ANQGSEA. This CDR3 is built from 15 residues. The V gene lost 1 base and the J gene lost 2 bases, with 13 bases spanning the gap. Written as DNA, the CDR3 is TGCAGCGTTGAAGTGACCGCCACCTCCACAGATACGCAGTATTTT. Its protein is CSVEVTATSTDTQYF.

V and J are TRBV7-9 and TRBJ2-6, with D unresolved. V was shortened by 2 bases and J by 5 bases, with 7 bases between the two germline ends. CDR3 length: 14 residues. CDR1 and CDR2 from the germline V gene are SEHNR and FQNEAQ (reference sequence). This CDR3 reads CASSLRVWANVLTF. In nucleotides, the CDR3 is TGTGCCAGCAGCTTAAGGGTTTGGGCCAACGTCCTGACTTTC.

The table lists this clonotype with a few counts. The CDR3 sequence is CASSDPRRDSPLHF. The CDR3, as DNA: TGTGCCAGCAGTGACCCCCGGAGAGATTCACCCCTCCACTTT. The chain couples TRBV25-1 to TRBJ1-6; no firm D call. V lost 3 bases to trimming and J lost 8 bases, with 11 bases between them. Germline CDR1 reads MGHDK; CDR2 reads SYGVNS. The CDR3 covers 14 residues.